A single sample gave rise to the 20 T cell receptor beta chains below, sequenced in a study of shared clonotypes between healthy human individuals. Clones were sequenced by immunoSEQ multiplex PCR, and TCRdb holds only the in-frame ones, with some missing. The sample has 1 million to 1.2 million clones, roughly 80% seen once. The sequenced sample was memory CD4+ T cells from PBMCs. Documented subset: CD45RA-negative fraction. These receptors were obtained from a man aged 18 to 30 in good health. Some clones in this sample may be carry-over from other donors' samples.

CDR3 DNA: TGCGCCAGCAGCTTCTCAGTGGGCGAGCAGTTCTTC. Encoded protein: CASSFSVGEQFF. The rearrangement uses TRBV5-1 and TRBJ2-1; no clear D. In germline, CDR1 is SGHRS, CDR2 YFSETQ. The V and J ends lost 2 bases and 10 bases respectively, with 10 bases between them. CDR3 size: 12 residues.

This chain joins TRBV29-1 and TRBJ2-2; 8 positions match TRBD1. The germline V gene encodes CDR1 SQVTM and CDR2 ANQGSEA. V was pared by 5 bases and J by 8 bases, with 13 bases of the junction left unmatched. The CDR3 loop spans 15 amino acids. This CDR3 reads CSVSDRELPRGELFF. The CDR3 coding sequence is TGCAGCGTTTCGGACAGGGAATTGCCCCGGGGGGAGCTGTTTTTT.

This chain uses TRBV7-3 with TRBJ2-2; 7 bases map to TRBD1. CDR1 and CDR2 (germline): SGHTA, FQGTGA. V lost 5 bases to trimming and J lost 5 bases; unmatched junction nucleotides: 8. The CDR3 spans 15 residues. CDR3 DNA: TGTGCCAGCAGCCTAAACACGGGACAGACCGGGGAGCTGTTTTTT. Translating gives CASSLNTGQTGELFF.

In DNA form, the CDR3 reads TGTGCCACCAGCAGAGGTGGGGGGTACACCGGGGAGCTGTTTTTT. It yields the protein CATSRGGGYTGELFF. The V and J genes are TRBV15 and TRBJ2-2, with D possibly TRBD2 on 6 matching bases. CDR1 is LNHNV and CDR2 is YYDKDF in the germline V gene (reference sequence). The V end was cut by 1 base, the J end by 3 bases, with 9 bases between. The CDR3 runs to 15 residues.

The CDR3: CASRQGQGSITEAFF. DNA of the CDR3: TGTGCCAGCAGGCAAGGACAGGGATCGATCACTGAAGCTTTCTTT. The chain carries TRBV2 and TRBJ1-1; 8 bases map to TRBD1. The CDR3 is 15 residues long. Germline V gene sequence: CDR1 SNHLY, CDR2 FYNNEI. Germline trimming cut 6 bases from V and 4 bases from J; bases unmatched to any gene: 10.

This clone has ten or more counts. The chain carries TRBV4-2 and TRBJ1-2; D uncertain. The germline V gene has CDR1 LGHNA and CDR2 YNFKEQ. This CDR3 spans 13 amino acids. V lost 1 base to trimming and J lost 7 bases, with 10 bases between them. The CDR3 spells CASSQGSVTGYTF. The DNA of the CDR3 is TGTGCCAGCAGCCAAGGCTCGGTAACTGGCTACACCTTC.

This sequence joins TRBV7-2 and TRBJ2-4, with TRBD2 matching 7 bases. J lost 2 bases, V lost 1 base, and 2 bases had no gene match. This CDR3 has 15 amino acids. CDR1 is SGHTA and CDR2 is FQGNSA in the germline V gene. CDR3 region: CASSLVGTTKNIQYF. Written as DNA, the CDR3 is TGTGCCAGCAGCTTAGTTGGGACTACCAAAAACATTCAGTACTTC.

V gene TRBV7-9 combines with J gene TRBJ2-1, with 14 bases lining up with TRBD2. Germline trimming cut 5 bases from V and 15 bases from J; bases unmatched to any gene: 9. CDR1 and CDR2 (germline): SEHNR, FQNEAQ (reference sequence). The CDR3 is made up of 14 amino acids. CDR3 residues: CASSLGTSGSLVFF. CDR3 bases: TGTGCCAGCAGCCTAGGGACTAGCGGGAGCCTAGTGTTCTTC.

The chain combines TRBV6-6 with TRBJ2-1, with 8 nucleotides matching TRBD2. V trimming: 2 bases; J trimming: 9 bases; junction bases outside the gene matches: 9. Looked up from germline, CDR1 is MNHNY and CDR2 is SVGAGI (reference sequence). This CDR3 spans 15 amino acids. Here the CDR3 reads CASSYPITGGGEQFF. Here the CDR3 DNA reads TGTGCCAGCAGTTACCCGATCACGGGAGGGGGTGAGCAGTTCTTC.

This clone has only one observation. The chain is built from TRBV5-1 and TRBJ2-3; D unclear. There are 14 residues in the CDR3. Trimming pared 3 bases from V and 0 bases from J, leaving 8 bases between. Germline V gives CDR1 SGHRS, CDR2 YFSETQ. The CDR3 here is CASSSIPSTDTQYF. The CDR3 DNA follows: TGCGCCAGCAGCTCGATACCTAGCACAGATACGCAGTATTTT.

This clone was seen many times. The chain has TRBV4-1 and TRBJ1-4, with a possible D match to TRBD1 (5 bases). Looked up from germline, CDR1 is MGHRA and CDR2 is YSYEKL. Trimming pared 1 base from V and 4 bases from J, leaving 7 bases between. This CDR3 is 14 amino acids long. For the CDR3, the DNA is TGCGCCAGCAGCCAAGCGACAGATAATGAAAAACTGTTTTTT. It is translated as CASSQATDNEKLFF.

This sequence joins TRBV2 and TRBJ2-3, with D uncertain. The CDR3 has 17 amino acids. Germline CDR1 SNHLY, CDR2 FYNNEI. The V gene lost 5 bases and the J gene lost 1 base, with 19 bases spanning the gap. CDR3 DNA sequence: TGTGCCAGCAGTTTTTACCCTGACATGTATGGCACAGATACGCAGTATTTT. Translating gives CASSFYPDMYGTDTQYF.

The V gene is TRBV28, the J gene TRBJ2-7; 9 bases map to TRBD1. Germline V gives CDR1 MDHEN, CDR2 SYDVKM. The CDR3 extends over 14 amino acids. V lost 6 bases to trimming and J lost 6 bases; unmatched junction nucleotides: 9. CDR3 DNA: TGTGCCAGCAGCCTACCGGGACAGGGTCCCGAGCAGTACTTC. This translates into CASSLPGQGPEQYF.

The table lists this clone with many counts. The gene calls are TRBV28 and TRBJ2-7, with 8 bases aligning to TRBD1. This CDR3 contains 16 residues. Germline V gene data show CDR1 as MDHEN and CDR2 as SYDVKM. V shed 6 bases, J shed 0 bases, and the junction held 10 bases outside the gene matches. CDR3 protein: CASSRRTGKGSYEQYF. CDR3 bases: TGTGCCAGCAGCCGCAGGACAGGGAAGGGCTCCTACGAGCAGTACTTC.

This clone was counted between two and nine times. This chain joins TRBV7-2 and TRBJ2-5, with 7 nucleotides matching TRBD2. The J segment lost 5 bases and the V segment lost 1 base, leaving 1 base of the junction unmatched. Germline CDR1 and CDR2: SGHTA and FQGNSA. This CDR3 is 13 amino acids long. Written as DNA, the CDR3 is TGTGCCAGCAGCTTAGGACTAGCTGAGACCCAGTACTTC. Protein product: CASSLGLAETQYF.

As to this clone: Other nucleotide sequences in the sample specify the same CDR3. This chain links TRBV6-5 with TRBJ1-2, with TRBD1 as a possible D gene (5 bases). Looked up from germline, CDR1 is MNHEY and CDR2 is SVGAGI. The CDR3 has 13 amino acids. Trimming pared 2 bases from V and 8 bases from J, leaving 12 bases between. The CDR3, as DNA: TGTGCCAGCAGTTACACGGGCGCAGGGGGCTACACCTTC. Translating it yields CASSYTGAGGYTF.

This chain uses TRBV7-2 with TRBJ1-2; TRBD1 matches 8 bases. Trimming at V came to 4 bases and at J to 4 bases, leaving 8 bases not matched to a gene. The germline CDR1 and CDR2 sequences are SGHTA and FQGNSA. This CDR3 is 15 amino acids long. The CDR3 here is CASSYGQGSRYGYTF. CDR3 DNA: TGTGCCAGCAGCTACGGACAGGGAAGTCGCTATGGCTACACCTTC.

This chain connects TRBV28 to TRBJ2-7; D is ambiguous. Trimming removed 7 bases at V and 3 bases at J, with 13 bases between. Germline V lookup: CDR1 MDHEN, CDR2 SYDVKM. The CDR3 extends over 13 amino acids. The CDR3 DNA is TGTGCCAGCACCTTAGTTGGTCGCTACGAGCAGTACTTC. Translating gives CASTLVGRYEQYF.

The rearrangement joins TRBV29-1 to TRBJ2-3, with D possibly matching TRBD1 (5 bases). There are 17 residues in the CDR3. Per the germline V gene, CDR1 is SQVTM and CDR2 is ANQGSEA. V was pared by 1 base and J by 0 bases, with 17 bases between. CDR3 sequence reads: CSVEGGGFPRSTDTQYF. In DNA form, the CDR3 reads TGCAGCGTTGAAGGGGGCGGCTTCCCTAGAAGCACAGATACGCAGTATTTT.

This chain joins TRBV7-2 and TRBJ1-3; no reliable D call. The CDR3 is 15 amino acids. Trimming stripped 5 bases from V and 1 base from J, with 12 bases between. Germline lookup yields CDR1 SGHTA and CDR2 FQGNSA. The CDR3 is CASSPRTESGNTIYF. The CDR3 DNA reads TGTGCCAGCAGCCCTCGAACAGAGTCTGGAAACACCATATATTTT.